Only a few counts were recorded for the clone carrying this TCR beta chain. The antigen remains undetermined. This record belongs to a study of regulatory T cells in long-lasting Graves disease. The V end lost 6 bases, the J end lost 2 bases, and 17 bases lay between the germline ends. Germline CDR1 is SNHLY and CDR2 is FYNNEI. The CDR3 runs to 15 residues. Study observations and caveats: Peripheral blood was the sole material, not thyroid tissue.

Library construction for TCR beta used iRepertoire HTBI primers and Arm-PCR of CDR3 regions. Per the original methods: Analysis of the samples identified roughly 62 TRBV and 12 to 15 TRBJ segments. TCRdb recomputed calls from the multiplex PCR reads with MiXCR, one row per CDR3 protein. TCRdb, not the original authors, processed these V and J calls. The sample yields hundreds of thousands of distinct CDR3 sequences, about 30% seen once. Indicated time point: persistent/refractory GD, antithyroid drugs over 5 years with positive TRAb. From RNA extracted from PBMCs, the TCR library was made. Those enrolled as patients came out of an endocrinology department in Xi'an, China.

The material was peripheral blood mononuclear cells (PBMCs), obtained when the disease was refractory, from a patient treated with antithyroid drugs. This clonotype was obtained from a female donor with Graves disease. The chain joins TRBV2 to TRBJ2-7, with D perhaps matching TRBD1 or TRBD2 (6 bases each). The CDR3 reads CASSYKGGPTYEQYF. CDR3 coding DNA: TGTGCCAGCAGCTATAAGGGGGGCCCCACCTACGAGCAGTACTTC.